This TCR beta chain was recovered during a study of blood T cell repertoires in COVID-19. CDR3 length equals 16 residues. Germline CDR1 KGHSH, CDR2 LQKENI. V trimming: 1 base; J trimming: 3 bases; junction bases outside the gene matches: 7. Method: immunoSEQ multiplex PCR; TCRdb's copy keeps in-frame clones and lacks some. The sample contains tens of thousands of clones, roughly 87% of which appear only once. The sequenced sample was peripheral blood. This clonotype was obtained from a woman aged 55-70 years with COVID-19, enrolled during active disease. The chain recombines TRBV18 with TRBJ2-7; 9 nucleotides line up with TRBD1. For the CDR3, the DNA is TGTGCCAGCTCACCACGGGGGACAGGGAACGGCTACGAGCAGTACTTC. Translation: CASSPRGTGNGYEQYF.